This TCR beta chain appears in the sequencing data of a study of T cell responses to AZD1222 COVID-19 vaccine. Per germline, CDR1 SGHTA and CDR2 FQGNSA. Trimming stripped 4 bases from V and 5 bases from J, with 13 bases between. This CDR3 has 14 amino acids. Recipients boosted at about 4 weeks or about 12 weeks are pooled. TCRdb's copy holds only in-frame clones and misses some; the assay was immunoSEQ multiplex PCR. The sample has roughly 84,000 clones, approximately 85% seen once. The specimen comprised peripheral blood, sampled 28 days after the second AZD1222 dose. This rearrangement joins TRBV7-2 to TRBJ2-3, with a weak D call TRBD1 (6 bases). This TCR came from an adult who received the AZD1222 COVID-19 vaccine. CDR3 sequence (DNA): TGTGCCAGCAGCTCGGGGACATGGAAAGATACGCAGTATTTT. Translation gives CASSSGTWKDTQYF.